These T cell receptor beta chains were read from a single sample in a study of CXCR3-negative and CXCR3-positive naive CD8 T cells. No DNA is given; TCRdb re-called the 5' RACE reads and lists each CDR3 protein once. The listing records 45,000 to 70,000 distinct CDR3 sequences. The material sequenced was memory CD8+ T cells from blood. The origin of the receptors is a human donor in good health. Some clones in this sample may be carry-over from other donors' samples. CDR3s include the opening cysteine and the closing phenylalanine or tryptophan.

TRBJ2-2	TRBV7-2	CASSHSGVPNTGELFF
TRBJ2-7	TRBV27	CASRVLLCEQYF
TRBJ2-7	TRBV29-1	CSVSPGQGREQYF
TRBJ2-3	TRBV20-1	CSARVFDTQYF
TRBJ2-3	TRBV5-1	CASSLGLAGEDTQYF
TRBJ2-3	TRBV12-3/TRBV12-4	CASRDRTDTQYF
TRBJ1-1	TRBV29-1	CSANPTGNTEAFF
TRBJ2-6	TRBV15	CATSRARVGANVLTF
TRBJ2-1	TRBV6-2/TRBV6-3	CASTTGPSYNEQFF
TRBJ2-1	TRBV6-1	CASSTRDHYNEQFF
TRBJ1-1	TRBV19	CASSPDRDDGANTEAFF
TRBJ2-7	TRBV7-2	CASSSPPLAGGPGEQYF